This passage covers 5 T cell receptor beta chains from one sample sequenced in a study of cytomegalovirus exposure and HLA in healthy donors. Primers for the PCR totalled 60 Vbeta and 13 Jbeta. Repertoires were generated with immunoSEQ multiplex PCR, while TCRdb's copy carries only in-frame clones and drops some. The sample has 92,000 or so clones, roughly 60% seen once. Sequencing was carried out using PBMCs. These TCRs come from a woman in her 50s in good health and CMV-seropositive.

A single count supports this clone. This CDR3 is also generated by other DNA sequences in the sample. The J gene is TRBJ1-2, the V gene TRBV7-3, with TRBD1 as a possible D gene (5 bases). Trimming cost V 0 bases and J 3 bases, with 8 bases left between them. CDR1 and CDR2 from the germline V gene are SGHTA and FQGTGA. The CDR3 has 14 residues. The DNA for the CDR3 is TGTGCCAGCAGCTTAACGGGGGGTGACTATGGCTACACCTTC. Its protein product is CASSLTGGDYGYTF.

The V and J genes are TRBV7-8 and TRBJ2-2, with a possible D match to TRBD2 (5 bases). V lost 3 bases, J lost 5 bases, and 16 bases lay in between. The V gene's germline CDR1 is SGHVS and CDR2 FQNEAQ. CDR3 size: 16 residues. CDR3 sequence: CASSFIRGINTGELFF. CDR3 DNA: TGTGCCAGCAGCTTCATACGGGGAATTAATACCGGGGAGCTGTTTTTT. The variable domain in full, with the rest retrieved from reference TRBV7-8 and TRBJ2-2, is GAGVSQSPRYKVAKRGQDVALRCDPISGHVSLFWYQQALGQGPEFLTYFQNEAQLDKSGLPSDRFFAERPEGSVSTLKIQRTQQEDSAVYLCASSFIRGINTGELFFGEGSRLTVL.

The chain links TRBV18 to TRBJ1-4; D call uncertain. Looked up from germline, CDR1 is KGHSH and CDR2 is LQKENI. This CDR3 is built from 15 residues. The V gene lost 2 bases and the J gene lost 6 bases, with 13 bases spanning the gap. The CDR3 region is CASSPEQSQHEKLFF. DNA of the CDR3: TGTGCCAGCTCACCAGAACAGAGTCAGCATGAAAAACTGTTTTTT.

CDR3 residues: CASRRTAPDTQYF. The CDR3 bases are TGTGCCAGCAGACGGACAGCGCCAGATACGCAGTATTTT. This rearrangement joins TRBV7-9 to TRBJ2-3, with TRBD1 as a possible D gene (6 bases). The CDR3 spans 13 residues. The V end was cut by 6 bases, the J end by 4 bases, with 11 bases between. In germline, CDR1 is SEHNR, CDR2 FQNEAQ (reference sequence).

The chain combines TRBV28 with TRBJ1-1, with a tentative D call TRBD1 (5 bases). The CDR3 has 15 residues. The germline CDR1 and CDR2 sequences are MDHEN and SYDVKM. Trimming shortened V by 4 bases and J by 6 bases, and 18 bases separated the two germline ends. The CDR3 is CASSSPRGSQPEAFF. The CDR3 nucleotides are TGTGCCAGCAGTTCGCCCCGGGGGTCCCAACCTGAAGCTTTCTTT.